A selection of T cell receptor beta chains follows, all from one sample in a study of metastatic and nonmetastatic thyroid tumors. TCRdb re-called the PCR reads via MiXCR. Of over 10,000 clones detected, roughly 30% appear once; the ten largest clones hold approximately 12%. Sequencing input: tumor tissue. The origin of the receptors is a female donor with papillary thyroid cancer or a benign thyroid nodule (not recorded which). Some clones in this sample may be carry-over from other donors' samples. Both conserved end residues are part of each CDR3. The D gene is left open where the match is weak. Size is omitted from some rows. Given values are once, few, many or a class for expanded clones.

d_gene: NA; j_gene: TRBJ1-2; abundance: medium-sized; v_gene: TRBV10-3; CDR3nt: TGTGCCATCACCCAGCGGGGAGGGAACTATGGCTACACCTTC; CDR3aa: CAITQRGGNYGYTF
d_gene: TRBD1; j_gene: TRBJ1-2; abundance: NA; v_gene: TRBV24-1; CDR3nt: TGTGCCACCAGTGAATCGGGACAGGGCTTTTACACCTTC; CDR3aa: CATSESGQGFYTF
d_gene: TRBD1; j_gene: TRBJ1-1; abundance: large; v_gene: TRBV6-1; CDR3nt: TGTGCCAGCAGTGCACAGGGGGATGGTGAAGCTTTCTTT; CDR3aa: CASSAQGDGEAFF
d_gene: NA; j_gene: TRBJ2-1; abundance: NA; v_gene: TRBV7-9; CDR3nt: TGTGCCAGCAGCCCGTCGACCGTCGGGGAGCAGTTCTTC; CDR3aa: CASSPSTVGEQFF
d_gene: NA; j_gene: TRBJ2-7; abundance: NA; v_gene: TRBV5-1; CDR3nt: TGCGCCAGCAGCCCAACGGGGTCTTCCTACGAGCAGTACTTC; CDR3aa: CASSPTGSSYEQYF
d_gene: TRBD1; j_gene: TRBJ2-3; abundance: NA; v_gene: TRBV28; CDR3nt: TGTGCCAGCGGGACAGGGAGCACAGATACGCAGTATTTT; CDR3aa: CASGTGSTDTQYF
d_gene: NA; j_gene: TRBJ1-5; abundance: medium-sized; v_gene: TRBV20-1; CDR3nt: TGCAGTGCACCGGGTGGGTGGGATCAGCCCCAGCATTTT; CDR3aa: CSAPGGWDQPQHF
d_gene: NA; j_gene: TRBJ2-1; abundance: NA; v_gene: TRBV6-1; CDR3nt: TGTGCCAGCATCCGGACCCGTTCCAATGAGCAGTTCTTC; CDR3aa: CASIRTRSNEQFF
d_gene: NA; j_gene: TRBJ1-4; abundance: many; v_gene: TRBV19; CDR3nt: TGTGCCAGTAGTATGGGGACGTCAACTAATGAAAAACTGTTTTTT; CDR3aa: CASSMGTSTNEKLFF
d_gene: TRBD2; j_gene: TRBJ2-2; abundance: NA; v_gene: TRBV6-6; CDR3nt: TGTGCCAGCAGCTACTTGCTAGCGGGATTAATGTACACCGGGGAGCTGTTTTTT; CDR3aa: CASSYLLAGLMYTGELFF
d_gene: NA; j_gene: TRBJ2-7; abundance: NA; v_gene: TRBV6-5; CDR3nt: TGTGCCAGCAGTTACCCGGACAGTGCGAACTATGCTACCTACGAGCAGTACTTC; CDR3aa: CASSYPDSANYATYEQYF
d_gene: TRBD2; j_gene: TRBJ2-2; abundance: medium-sized; v_gene: TRBV9; CDR3nt: TGTGCCACCAGGACTAGCCCAGACGCGAACACCGGGGAGCTGTTTTTT; CDR3aa: CATRTSPDANTGELFF
d_gene: TRBD1; j_gene: TRBJ1-1; abundance: few; v_gene: TRBV6-1; CDR3nt: TGTGCCAGCAGCCGGGACAGGGGGCCGAACACTGAAGCTTTCTTT; CDR3aa: CASSRDRGPNTEAFF
d_gene: NA; j_gene: TRBJ1-3; abundance: NA; v_gene: TRBV4-2; CDR3nt: TGTGCCAGCAGCCAAGTCCCCGGTCCGGCTATTGTAGGAAACACCATATATTTT; CDR3aa: CASSQVPGPAIVGNTIYF
d_gene: NA; j_gene: TRBJ2-1; abundance: NA; v_gene: TRBV7-6; CDR3nt: TGTGCCAGCAGCCCCCTCAGGGGAGGGGGTGAGCAGTTCTTC; CDR3aa: CASSPLRGGGEQFF
d_gene: TRBD2; j_gene: TRBJ2-1; abundance: NA; v_gene: TRBV9; CDR3nt: TGTGCCAGCAGCGTAACTGTGGGACTAGCGGGATATGAGCAGTTCTTC; CDR3aa: CASSVTVGLAGYEQFF
d_gene: NA; j_gene: TRBJ1-3; abundance: few; v_gene: TRBV6-2/TRBV6-3; CDR3nt: TGTGCCAGCAGTGAGGACAGCCTTCTTGAGGGAAACACCATATATTTT; CDR3aa: CASSEDSLLEGNTIYF
d_gene: NA; j_gene: TRBJ1-1; abundance: medium-sized; v_gene: TRBV20-1; CDR3nt: TGCAGTGCTCCCAGTAAGGGCACTGAAGCTTTCTTT; CDR3aa: CSAPSKGTEAFF
d_gene: TRBD1; j_gene: TRBJ2-2; abundance: many; v_gene: TRBV14; CDR3nt: TGTGCCAGCAGCCTGACAGGGGGCGGCACCGGGGAGCTGTTTTTT; CDR3aa: CASSLTGGGTGELFF
d_gene: TRBD1; j_gene: TRBJ1-2; abundance: few; v_gene: TRBV2; CDR3nt: TGTGCCAGCAGTGAGACAGGGACTAACTATGGCTACACCTTC; CDR3aa: CASSETGTNYGYTF
d_gene: TRBD2; j_gene: TRBJ2-5; abundance: NA; v_gene: TRBV5-1; CDR3nt: TGCGCCAGCAGCTTGGTCCGACTAGCGGGGCAAGAGACCCAGTACTTC; CDR3aa: CASSLVRLAGQETQYF
d_gene: TRBD1; j_gene: TRBJ2-1; abundance: medium-sized; v_gene: TRBV6-1; CDR3nt: TGTGCCAGCAGTGTGACAGGGGATGAGCAGTTCTTC; CDR3aa: CASSVTGDEQFF
d_gene: NA; j_gene: TRBJ2-7; abundance: NA; v_gene: TRBV30; CDR3nt: TGTGCCTGGAGTGGTGGGGGAGACGAGCAGTACTTC; CDR3aa: CAWSGGGDEQYF
d_gene: TRBD1; j_gene: TRBJ2-2; abundance: NA; v_gene: TRBV5-1; CDR3nt: TGCGCCAGCACGACAGGGGAGACCGGGGAGCTGTTTTTT; CDR3aa: CASTTGETGELFF
d_gene: NA; j_gene: TRBJ2-5; abundance: NA; v_gene: TRBV24-1; CDR3nt: TGTGCCACCAGTGAATTCAGGGAGGTGGAGACCCAGTACTTC; CDR3aa: CATSEFREVETQYF
d_gene: TRBD1; j_gene: TRBJ2-7; abundance: few; v_gene: TRBV6-2/TRBV6-3; CDR3nt: TGTGCCAGCCATAGACAGGGTCCGAGGGACTACGAGCAGTACTTC; CDR3aa: CASHRQGPRDYEQYF
d_gene: NA; j_gene: TRBJ2-7; abundance: NA; v_gene: TRBV11-2; CDR3nt: TGTGCCAGCAGCCGTGGGTCTACGCTCGAGCAGTACTTC; CDR3aa: CASSRGSTLEQYF
d_gene: NA; j_gene: TRBJ1-2; abundance: few; v_gene: TRBV2; CDR3nt: TGTGCCAGCAGTGACAGGACACACAACTATGGCTACACCTTC; CDR3aa: CASSDRTHNYGYTF
d_gene: TRBD1; j_gene: TRBJ1-5; abundance: NA; v_gene: TRBV19; CDR3nt: TGTGCCAGTAGTTTAACAGGGGGCGGTCAGCCCCAGCATTTT; CDR3aa: CASSLTGGGQPQHF
d_gene: NA; j_gene: TRBJ1-1; abundance: many; v_gene: TRBV5-4; CDR3nt: TGTGCCAGCAGCTTGGACAGTAAAGAGAACACTGAAGCTTTCTTT; CDR3aa: CASSLDSKENTEAFF
d_gene: NA; j_gene: TRBJ2-7; abundance: medium-sized; v_gene: TRBV6-2/TRBV6-3; CDR3nt: TGTGCCAGCAAGGTCTTGGACGAGCAGTACTTC; CDR3aa: CASKVLDEQYF
d_gene: NA; j_gene: TRBJ2-2; abundance: NA; v_gene: TRBV20-1; CDR3nt: TGCGGTGTTTTGAAGGCGACGACCGTGGAGCTGTTTTTT; CDR3aa: CGVLKATTVELFF
d_gene: TRBD2; j_gene: TRBJ2-3; abundance: few; v_gene: TRBV6-2/TRBV6-3; CDR3nt: TGTGCCAGCAGTTACTCGTTTCAAGCGGGAGAGGGGTTT; CDR3aa: CASSYSFQAGEGF
d_gene: NA; j_gene: TRBJ2-5; abundance: many; v_gene: TRBV5-1; CDR3nt: TGCGCCAGCAGCTCCAGGGGCCACCAAGAGACCCAGTACTTC; CDR3aa: CASSSRGHQETQYF
d_gene: NA; j_gene: TRBJ1-5; abundance: NA; v_gene: TRBV6-4; CDR3nt: TGTGCCAGCAGTGACTCTGCCAACGGGAGCAATCAGCCCCAGCATTTT; CDR3aa: CASSDSANGSNQPQHF
d_gene: TRBD1; j_gene: TRBJ1-6; abundance: NA; v_gene: TRBV19; CDR3nt: TGTGCCAGTAGTAAACGGACAGGGGAGTCACCCCTCCACTTT; CDR3aa: CASSKRTGESPLHF
d_gene: NA; j_gene: TRBJ2-7; abundance: NA; v_gene: TRBV12-3/TRBV12-4; CDR3nt: TGTGCCAGCGGAAACCCAGAGGCCTACGAGCAGTACTTC; CDR3aa: CASGNPEAYEQYF
d_gene: NA; j_gene: TRBJ2-1; abundance: once; v_gene: TRBV30; CDR3nt: TGTGCCTGGAGTGTTAGGGGTGGATCGGTCTGGAATGAGCAGTTCTTC; CDR3aa: CAWSVRGGSVWNEQFF
d_gene: NA; j_gene: TRBJ2-1; abundance: NA; v_gene: TRBV11-3; CDR3nt: TGTGCCAGCAGCTTAGGCAATTACAATGAGCAGTTCTTC; CDR3aa: CASSLGNYNEQFF
d_gene: NA; j_gene: TRBJ1-1; abundance: NA; v_gene: TRBV9; CDR3nt: TGTGCCAGCAGCGTCGTGACAGGGAACACTGAAGCTTTCTTT; CDR3aa: CASSVVTGNTEAFF
d_gene: NA; j_gene: TRBJ1-1; abundance: few; v_gene: TRBV27; CDR3nt: TGTGCCAGCAGCCTAAGGGTGAGCACTGAAGCTTTCTTT; CDR3aa: CASSLRVSTEAFF
d_gene: TRBD1; j_gene: TRBJ2-1; abundance: medium-sized; v_gene: TRBV12-5; CDR3nt: TGTGCTAGTGGTCCAGAGGGACAGGGGACCTACAATGAGCAGTTCTTC; CDR3aa: CASGPEGQGTYNEQFF